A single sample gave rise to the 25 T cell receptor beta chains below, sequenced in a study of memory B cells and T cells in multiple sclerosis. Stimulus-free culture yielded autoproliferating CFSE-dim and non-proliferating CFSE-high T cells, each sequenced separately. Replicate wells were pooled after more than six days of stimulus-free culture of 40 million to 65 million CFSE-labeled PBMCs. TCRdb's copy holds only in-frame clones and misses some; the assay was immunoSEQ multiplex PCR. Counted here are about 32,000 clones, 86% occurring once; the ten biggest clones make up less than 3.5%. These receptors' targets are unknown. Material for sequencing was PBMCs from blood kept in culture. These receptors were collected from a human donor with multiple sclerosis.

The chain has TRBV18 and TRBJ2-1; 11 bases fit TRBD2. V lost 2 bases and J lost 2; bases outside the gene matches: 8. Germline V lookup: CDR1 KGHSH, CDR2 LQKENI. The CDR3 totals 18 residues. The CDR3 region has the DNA TGTGCCAGCTCACCAGCGAGACTAGCGGGAAGTCCCTACAATGAGCAGTTCTTC. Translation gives CASSPARLAGSPYNEQFF.

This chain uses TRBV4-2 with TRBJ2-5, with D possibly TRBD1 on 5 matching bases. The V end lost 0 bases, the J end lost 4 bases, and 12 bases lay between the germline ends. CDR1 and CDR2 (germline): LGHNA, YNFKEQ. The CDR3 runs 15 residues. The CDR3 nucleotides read TGTGCCAGCAGCCAAGATGGCAGGGATCGAGAGACCCAGTACTTC. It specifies CASSQDGRDRETQYF.

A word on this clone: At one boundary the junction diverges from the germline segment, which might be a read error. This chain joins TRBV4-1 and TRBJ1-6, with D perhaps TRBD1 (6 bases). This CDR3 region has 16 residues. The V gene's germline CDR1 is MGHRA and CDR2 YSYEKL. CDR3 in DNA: TGTGCCAGCAGCCAGCTACAGGGAAATGACGATTCACCCCTCCACTTT. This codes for CASSQLQGNDDSPLHF.

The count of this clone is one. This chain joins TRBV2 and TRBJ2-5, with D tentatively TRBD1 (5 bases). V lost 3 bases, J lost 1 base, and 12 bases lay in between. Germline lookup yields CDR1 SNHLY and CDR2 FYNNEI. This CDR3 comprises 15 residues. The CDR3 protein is CASSEVRTRQETQYF. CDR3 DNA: TGTGCCAGCAGTGAGGTCCGGACACGCCAAGAGACCCAGTACTTC.

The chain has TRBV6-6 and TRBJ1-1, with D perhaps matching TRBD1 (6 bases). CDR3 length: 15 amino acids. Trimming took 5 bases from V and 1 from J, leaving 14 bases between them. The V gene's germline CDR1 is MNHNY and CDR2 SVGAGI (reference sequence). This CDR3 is CASSTSYRENTEAFF. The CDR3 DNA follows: TGTGCCAGCAGTACCTCCTACAGGGAGAACACTGAAGCTTTCTTT.

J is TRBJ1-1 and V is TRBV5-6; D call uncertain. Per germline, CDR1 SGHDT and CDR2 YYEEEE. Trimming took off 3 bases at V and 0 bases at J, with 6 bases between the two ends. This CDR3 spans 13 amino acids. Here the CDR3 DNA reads TGTGCCAGCAGCTCCACATTGAACACTGAAGCTTTCTTT. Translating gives CASSSTLNTEAFF.

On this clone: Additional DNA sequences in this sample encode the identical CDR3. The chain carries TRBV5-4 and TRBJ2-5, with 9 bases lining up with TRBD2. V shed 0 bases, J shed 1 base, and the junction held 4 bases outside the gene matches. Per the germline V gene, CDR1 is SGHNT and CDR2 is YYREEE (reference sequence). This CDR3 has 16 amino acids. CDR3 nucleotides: TGTGCCAGCAGCTTGGGGAGCGGGGGGCCCCAAGAGACCCAGTACTTC. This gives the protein CASSLGSGGPQETQYF.

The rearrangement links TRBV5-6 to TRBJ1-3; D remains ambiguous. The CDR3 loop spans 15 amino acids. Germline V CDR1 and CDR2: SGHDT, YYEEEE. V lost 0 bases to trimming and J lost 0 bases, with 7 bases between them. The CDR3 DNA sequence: TGTGCCAGCAGCTTGGTCCAAAGCTCTGGAAACACCATATATTTT. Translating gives CASSLVQSSGNTIYF.

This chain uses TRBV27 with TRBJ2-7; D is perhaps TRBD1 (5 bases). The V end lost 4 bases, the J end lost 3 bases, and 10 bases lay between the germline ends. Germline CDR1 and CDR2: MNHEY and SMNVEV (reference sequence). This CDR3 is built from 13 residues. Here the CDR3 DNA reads TGTGCCAGCAGTTGGGGCAGAGACTACGAGCAGTACTTC. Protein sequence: CASSWGRDYEQYF.

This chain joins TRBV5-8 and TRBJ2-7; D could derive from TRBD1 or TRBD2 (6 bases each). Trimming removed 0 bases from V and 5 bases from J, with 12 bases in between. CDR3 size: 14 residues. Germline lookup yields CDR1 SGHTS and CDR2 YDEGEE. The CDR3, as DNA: TGTGCCAGCAGCTTGGTGCAGGGGAGGCACGAGCAGTACTTC. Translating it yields CASSLVQGRHEQYF.

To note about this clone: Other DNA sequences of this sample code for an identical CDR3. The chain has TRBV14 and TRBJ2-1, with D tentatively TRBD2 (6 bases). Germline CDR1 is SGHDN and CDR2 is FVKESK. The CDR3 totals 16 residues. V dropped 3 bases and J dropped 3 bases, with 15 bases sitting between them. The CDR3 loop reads CASSHGTDQIYNEQFF. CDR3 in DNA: TGTGCCAGCAGCCATGGGACTGATCAGATCTACAATGAGCAGTTCTTC.

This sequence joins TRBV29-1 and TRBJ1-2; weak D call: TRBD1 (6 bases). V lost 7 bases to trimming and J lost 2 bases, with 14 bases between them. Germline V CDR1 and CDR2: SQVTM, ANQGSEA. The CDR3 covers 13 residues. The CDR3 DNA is TGCAGCGCGGCCGCAGGGGTAAACTATGGCTACACCTTC. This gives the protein CSAAAGVNYGYTF.

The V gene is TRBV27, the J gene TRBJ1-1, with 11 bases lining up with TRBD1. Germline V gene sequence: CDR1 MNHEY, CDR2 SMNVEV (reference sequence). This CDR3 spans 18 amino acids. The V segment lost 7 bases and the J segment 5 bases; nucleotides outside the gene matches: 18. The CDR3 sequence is CASTTRTGQGAGRTEAFF. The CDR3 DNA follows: TGTGCCAGCACCACTCGAACCGGACAGGGGGCGGGAAGGACTGAAGCTTTCTTT.

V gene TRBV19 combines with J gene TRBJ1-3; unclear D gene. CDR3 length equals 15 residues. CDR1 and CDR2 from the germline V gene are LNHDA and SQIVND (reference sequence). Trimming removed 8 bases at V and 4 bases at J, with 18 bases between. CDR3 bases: TGTGCCAGTTATTCCCCCCGGTGGTCCGGAAACACCATATATTTT. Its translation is CASYSPRWSGNTIYF.

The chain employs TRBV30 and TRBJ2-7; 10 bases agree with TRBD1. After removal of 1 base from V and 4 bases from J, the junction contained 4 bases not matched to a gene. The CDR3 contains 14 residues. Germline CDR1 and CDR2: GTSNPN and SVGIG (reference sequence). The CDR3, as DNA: TGTGCCTGGAGTGCGGGACAGGGGAGGTACGAGCAGTACTTC. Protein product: CAWSAGQGRYEQYF.

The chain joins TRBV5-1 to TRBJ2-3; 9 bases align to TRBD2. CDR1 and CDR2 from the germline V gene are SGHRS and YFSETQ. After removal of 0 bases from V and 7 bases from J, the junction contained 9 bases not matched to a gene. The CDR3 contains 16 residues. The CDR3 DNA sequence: TGCGCCAGCAGCTTGGATAGCGGGGGAACCGTATATACGCAGTATTTT. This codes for CASSLDSGGTVYTQYF.

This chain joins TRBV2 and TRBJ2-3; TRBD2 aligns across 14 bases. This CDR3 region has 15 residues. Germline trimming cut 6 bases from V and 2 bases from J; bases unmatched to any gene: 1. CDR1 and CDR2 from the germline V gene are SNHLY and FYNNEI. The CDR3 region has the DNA TGTGCCAGCAGGACTAGCGGGAGGGACACAGATACGCAGTATTTT. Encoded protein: CASRTSGRDTDTQYF.

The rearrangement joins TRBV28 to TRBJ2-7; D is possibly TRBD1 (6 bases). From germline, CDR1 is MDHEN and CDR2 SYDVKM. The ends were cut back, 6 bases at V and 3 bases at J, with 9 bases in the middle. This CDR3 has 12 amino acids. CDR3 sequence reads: CASREQGYEQYF. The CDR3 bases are TGTGCCAGCAGGGAACAGGGCTACGAGCAGTACTTC.

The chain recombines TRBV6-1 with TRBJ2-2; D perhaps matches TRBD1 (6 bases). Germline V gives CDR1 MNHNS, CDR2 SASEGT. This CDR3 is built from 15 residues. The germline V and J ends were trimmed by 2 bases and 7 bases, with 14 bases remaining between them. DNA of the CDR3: TGTGCCAGCAGTGAATCGTCAGGACAGTACGGGGAGCTGTTTTTT. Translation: CASSESSGQYGELFF.

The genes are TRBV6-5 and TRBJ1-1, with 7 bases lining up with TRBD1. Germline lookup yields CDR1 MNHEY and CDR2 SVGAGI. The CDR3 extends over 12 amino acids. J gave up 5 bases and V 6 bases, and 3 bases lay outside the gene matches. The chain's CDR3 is CASSLTGTEAFF. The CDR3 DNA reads TGTGCCAGCAGCCTGACAGGGACTGAAGCTTTCTTT.

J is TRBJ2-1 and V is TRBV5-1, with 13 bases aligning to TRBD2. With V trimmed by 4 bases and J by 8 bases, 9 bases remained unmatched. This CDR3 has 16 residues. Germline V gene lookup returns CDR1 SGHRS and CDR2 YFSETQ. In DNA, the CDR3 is TGCGCCAGCAGCCCAGAACTAGCGGGAGGGCGGGATGAGCAGTTCTTC. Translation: CASSPELAGGRDEQFF.

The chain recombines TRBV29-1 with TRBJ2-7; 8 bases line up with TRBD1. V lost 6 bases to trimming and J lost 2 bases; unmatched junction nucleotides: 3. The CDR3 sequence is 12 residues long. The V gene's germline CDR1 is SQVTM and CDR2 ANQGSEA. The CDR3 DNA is TGCAGCGTCGCACAGGGGGCCTACGAGCAGTACTTC. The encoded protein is CSVAQGAYEQYF.

The CDR3: CASSMDRTRNEQYF. The CDR3 bases are TGCGCCAGCAGCATGGACAGGACGAGGAACGAGCAGTACTTC. This rearrangement joins TRBV5-1 to TRBJ2-7; 7 nucleotides align to TRBD1. The length of the CDR3 is 14 residues. V shed 4 bases, J shed 5 bases, and the junction held 9 bases outside the gene matches. Germline V gene data show CDR1 as SGHRS and CDR2 as YFSETQ.

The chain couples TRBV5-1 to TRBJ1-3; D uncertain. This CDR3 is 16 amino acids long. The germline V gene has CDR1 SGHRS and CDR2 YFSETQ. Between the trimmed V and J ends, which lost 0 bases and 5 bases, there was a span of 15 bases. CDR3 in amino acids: CASSLVGGLSRNTIYF. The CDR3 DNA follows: TGCGCCAGCAGCTTGGTCGGAGGGTTGTCGAGAAACACCATATATTTT.

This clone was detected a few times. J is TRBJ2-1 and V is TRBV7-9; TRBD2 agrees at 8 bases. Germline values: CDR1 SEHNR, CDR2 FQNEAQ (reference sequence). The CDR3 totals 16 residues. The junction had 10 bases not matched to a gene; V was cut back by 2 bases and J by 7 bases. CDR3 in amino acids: CASSLISDSGKNEQFF. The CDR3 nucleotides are TGTGCCAGCAGCTTAATTAGCGATAGCGGGAAAAATGAGCAGTTCTTC.